Given below is one T cell receptor (beta chain) in context. Antigen: not known. Cultured CD4+ T cells had their DNA profiled by the Oncomine TCR Beta short-read assay. TCRdb recomputed calls from the PCR reads with MiXCR, one row per CDR3 protein. The profile shows some 9,700 distinct CDR3 sequences, more than 60% of them singletons. This sample stems from a study of vaccination and CD4 T cells after COVID-19. Across the whole study: Post-vaccination specimens were collected at a median of roughly 65 days following dose two (range 14 to 241). Overlapping peptides covering the spike proteins of SARS-CoV-2, HCoV-NL63, HCoV-OC43 and HCoV-229E were added to stimulate cells.

Germline-derived CDR1 and CDR2 are KGHDR and SFDVKD. J gave up 5 bases and V 4 bases, and 8 bases lay outside the gene matches. The CDR3 is made up of 15 amino acids. This sample's treatment: approximately nine-day PBMC culture with coronavirus spike peptide pools or control peptides (ViraFEST assay). ViraFEST relied on peptide pools to expand antigen-specific T cells; the TCRs were sequenced afterward. Fresh IL-2 medium was used to replace half of the medium on days 3 and 7. Sequencing was performed on CD4+ T cells from blood, cultured in vitro. The clonotype originates from a human donor who had recovered from COVID-19. V and J are TRBV24-1 and TRBJ2-5; 8 positions agree with TRBD1. The CDR3 region has the DNA TGTGCCACCAGTGACTCCGCAGGGGGCGCGGAGACCCAGTACTTC. Residues: CATSDSAGGAETQYF.